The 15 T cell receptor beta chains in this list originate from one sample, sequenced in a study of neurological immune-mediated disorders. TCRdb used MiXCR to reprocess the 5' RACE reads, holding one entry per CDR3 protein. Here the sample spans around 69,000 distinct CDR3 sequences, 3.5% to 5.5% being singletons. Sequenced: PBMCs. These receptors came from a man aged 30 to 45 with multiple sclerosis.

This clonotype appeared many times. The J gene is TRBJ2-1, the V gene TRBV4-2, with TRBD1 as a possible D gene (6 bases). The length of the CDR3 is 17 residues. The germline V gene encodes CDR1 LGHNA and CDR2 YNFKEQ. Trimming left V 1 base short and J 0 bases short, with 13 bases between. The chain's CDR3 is CASSQGRGTTSYNEQFF. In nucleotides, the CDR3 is TGTGCCAGCAGCCAAGGTAGGGGGACGACCTCCTACAATGAGCAGTTCTTC.

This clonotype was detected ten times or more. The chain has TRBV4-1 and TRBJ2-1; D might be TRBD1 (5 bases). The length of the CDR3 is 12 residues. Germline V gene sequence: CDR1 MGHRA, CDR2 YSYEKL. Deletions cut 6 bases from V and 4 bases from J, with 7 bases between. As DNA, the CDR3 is TGCGCCAGCAGAGACAGTTACAATGAGCAGTTCTTC. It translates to CASRDSYNEQFF.

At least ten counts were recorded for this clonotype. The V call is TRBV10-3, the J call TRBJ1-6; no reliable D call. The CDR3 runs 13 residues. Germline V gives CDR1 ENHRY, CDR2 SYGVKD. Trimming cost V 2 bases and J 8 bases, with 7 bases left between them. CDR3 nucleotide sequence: TGTGCCATCAGTGAGACGAAAGATTCACCCCTCCACTTT. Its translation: CAISETKDSPLHF.

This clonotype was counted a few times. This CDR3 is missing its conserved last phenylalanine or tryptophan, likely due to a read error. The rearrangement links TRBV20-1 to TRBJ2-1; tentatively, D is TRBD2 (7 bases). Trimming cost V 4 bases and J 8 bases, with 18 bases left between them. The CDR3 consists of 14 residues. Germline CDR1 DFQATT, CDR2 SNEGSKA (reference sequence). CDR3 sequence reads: CSANGWGGRYEQFI. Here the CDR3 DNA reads TGCAGTGCTAATGGCTGGGGGGGCCGATATGAGCAGTTCATC.

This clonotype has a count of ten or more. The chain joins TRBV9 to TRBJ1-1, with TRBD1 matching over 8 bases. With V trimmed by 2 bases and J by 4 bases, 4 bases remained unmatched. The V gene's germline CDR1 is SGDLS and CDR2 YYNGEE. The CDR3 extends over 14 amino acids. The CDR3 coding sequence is TGTGCCAGCAGCGTGGGACAGGTAGGCACTGAAGCTTTCTTT. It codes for CASSVGQVGTEAFF.

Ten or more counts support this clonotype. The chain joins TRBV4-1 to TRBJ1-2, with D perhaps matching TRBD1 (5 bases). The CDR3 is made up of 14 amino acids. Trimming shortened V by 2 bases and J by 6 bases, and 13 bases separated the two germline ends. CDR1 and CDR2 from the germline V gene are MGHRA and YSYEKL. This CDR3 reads CASSQRPRDDGYTF. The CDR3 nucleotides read TGCGCCAGCAGCCAACGACCCCGGGACGATGGCTACACCTTC.

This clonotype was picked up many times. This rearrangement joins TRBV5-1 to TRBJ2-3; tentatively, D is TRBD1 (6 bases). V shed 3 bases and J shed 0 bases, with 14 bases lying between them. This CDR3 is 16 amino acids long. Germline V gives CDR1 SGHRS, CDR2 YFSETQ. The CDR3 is CASSSGQHSSTDTQYF. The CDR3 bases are TGCGCCAGCAGCTCAGGACAGCACTCTAGCACAGATACGCAGTATTTT.

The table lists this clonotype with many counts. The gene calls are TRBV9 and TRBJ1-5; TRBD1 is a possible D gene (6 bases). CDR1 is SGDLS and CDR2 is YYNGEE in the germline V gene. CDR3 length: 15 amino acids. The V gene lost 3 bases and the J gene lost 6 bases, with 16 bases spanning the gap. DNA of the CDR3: TGTGCCAGCAGCGAGGGGGGACGGGAACCTCAGCCCCAGCATTTT. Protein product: CASSEGGREPQPQHF.

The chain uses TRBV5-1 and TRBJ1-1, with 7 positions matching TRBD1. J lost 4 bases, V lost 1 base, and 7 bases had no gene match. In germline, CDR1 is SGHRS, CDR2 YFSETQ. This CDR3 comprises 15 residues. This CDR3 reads CASSLRQGKGTEAFF. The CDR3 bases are TGCGCCAGCAGCTTGAGACAGGGTAAAGGCACTGAAGCTTTCTTT.

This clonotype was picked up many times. CDR3 loop: CASSLASGASTDTQYF. CDR3 nucleotides: TGCGCCAGCAGCTTGGCTTCCGGTGCTAGCACAGATACGCAGTATTTT. The J gene is TRBJ2-3, the V gene TRBV5-1; D uncertain. The V end lost 0 bases, the J end lost 0 bases, and 11 bases lay between the germline ends. This CDR3 is built from 16 residues. Germline CDR1 is SGHRS and CDR2 is YFSETQ.

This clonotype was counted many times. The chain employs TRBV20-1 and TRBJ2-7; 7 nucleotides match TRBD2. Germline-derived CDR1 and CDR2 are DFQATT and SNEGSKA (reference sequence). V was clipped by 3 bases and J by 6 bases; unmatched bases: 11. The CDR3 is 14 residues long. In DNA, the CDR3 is TGCAGTGCTAGGGGAGGGAGACTGATTTCCGAGCAGTACTTC. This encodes CSARGGRLISEQYF.

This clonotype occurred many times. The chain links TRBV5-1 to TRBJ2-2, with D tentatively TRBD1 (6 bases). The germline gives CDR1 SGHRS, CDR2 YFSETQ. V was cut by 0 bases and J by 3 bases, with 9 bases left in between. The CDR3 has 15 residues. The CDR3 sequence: CASSLVQGDTGELFF. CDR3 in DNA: TGCGCCAGCAGCTTGGTACAGGGTGACACCGGGGAGCTGTTTTTT.

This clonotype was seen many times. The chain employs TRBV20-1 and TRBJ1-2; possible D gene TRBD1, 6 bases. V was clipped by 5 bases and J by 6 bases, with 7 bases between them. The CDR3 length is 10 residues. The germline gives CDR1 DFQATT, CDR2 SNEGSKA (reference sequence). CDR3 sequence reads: CSAEGDGYTF. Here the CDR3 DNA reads TGCAGTGCTGAGGGGGATGGCTACACCTTC.

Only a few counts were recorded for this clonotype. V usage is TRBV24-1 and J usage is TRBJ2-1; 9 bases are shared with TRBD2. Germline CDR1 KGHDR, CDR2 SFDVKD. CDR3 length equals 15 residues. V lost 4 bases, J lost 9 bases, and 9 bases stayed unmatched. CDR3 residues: CATSDGRGGLGEQFF. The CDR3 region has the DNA TGTGCCACCAGTGACGGGCGGGGGGGCCTAGGTGAGCAGTTCTTC.

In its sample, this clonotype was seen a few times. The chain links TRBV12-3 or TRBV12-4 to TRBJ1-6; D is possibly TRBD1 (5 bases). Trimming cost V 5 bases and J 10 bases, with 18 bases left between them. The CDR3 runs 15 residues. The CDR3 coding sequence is TGTGCCAGCAGTCCATCGGCCAGGGCGAACTCACCCCTCCACTTT. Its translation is CASSPSARANSPLHF.